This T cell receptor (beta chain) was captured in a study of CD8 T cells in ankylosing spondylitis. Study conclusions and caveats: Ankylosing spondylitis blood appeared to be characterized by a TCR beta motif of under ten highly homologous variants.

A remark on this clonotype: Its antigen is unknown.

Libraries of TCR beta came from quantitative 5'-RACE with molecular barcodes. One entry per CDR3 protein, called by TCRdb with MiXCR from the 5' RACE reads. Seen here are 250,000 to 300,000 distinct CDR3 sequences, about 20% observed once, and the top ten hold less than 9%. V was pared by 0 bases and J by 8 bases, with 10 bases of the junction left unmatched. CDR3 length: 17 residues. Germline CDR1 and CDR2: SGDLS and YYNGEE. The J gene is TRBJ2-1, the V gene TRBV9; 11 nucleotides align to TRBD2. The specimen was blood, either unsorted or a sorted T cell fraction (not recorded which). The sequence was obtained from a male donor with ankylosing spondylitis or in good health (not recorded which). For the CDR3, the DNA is TGTGCCAGCAGCGTAGACGTAGCGGGGGGGCCTCGTGATGAGCAGTTCTTC. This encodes CASSVDVAGGPRDEQFF.